This T cell receptor (beta chain) is from a study of T-cell memory formation after mild COVID-19. About the research overall: TCR clusters were mostly donor specific. General study findings and limits: Still unconfirmed is whether the second-wave clones peaking on day 37 recognized SARS-CoV-2. Pre-infection memory showed some responding clones, and this suggested that cross-reactive memory joined.

TCRdb itself ran the 5' RACE reads through MiXCR, one entry per CDR3 protein. The table records fewer than 60,000 distinct CDR3 sequences, approximately 12% of them present only once. Points on this clonotype: As yet, its antigen is unknown.

The V end lost 3 bases, the J end lost 4 bases, and 10 bases lay between the germline ends. The CDR3 totals 14 residues. The V call is TRBV12-3 or TRBV12-4, the J call TRBJ1-5; D unclear. The specimen sequenced was PBMCs or a T cell subset sorted from them (not recorded which). The receptor was derived from a man between 18 and 35 years old who had mild COVID-19 (a few samples of this study predate the infection). Cell type and time point are not known. Here the CDR3 DNA reads TGTGCCAGCAGTTTTATAGGGCTAAATCAGCCCCAGCATTTT. Translation: CASSFIGLNQPQHF.